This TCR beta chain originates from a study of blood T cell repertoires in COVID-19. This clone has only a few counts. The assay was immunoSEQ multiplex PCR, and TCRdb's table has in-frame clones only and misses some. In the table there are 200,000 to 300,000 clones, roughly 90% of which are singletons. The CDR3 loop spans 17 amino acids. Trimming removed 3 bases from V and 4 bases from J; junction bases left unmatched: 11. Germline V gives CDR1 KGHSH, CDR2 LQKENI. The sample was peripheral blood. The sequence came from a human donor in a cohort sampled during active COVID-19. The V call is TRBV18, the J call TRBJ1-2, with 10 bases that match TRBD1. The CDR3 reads CASSPTISGQGVYGYTF. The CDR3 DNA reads TGTGCCAGCTCACCGACGATTTCAGGACAGGGGGTCTATGGCTACACCTTC.